Listed below are T cell receptor beta chains from one sample, sequenced in a study of shared T cell receptors in the human thymus. The assay was immunoSEQ multiplex PCR, and TCRdb's table has in-frame clones only and misses some. Counted here are roughly 500,000 clones, roughly 74% occurring once; the ten biggest clones make up about 0.012%. Another study also made use of these data, one on human thymus T cells.

Source material: thymocytes. All receptors come from a boy under two years old with a congenital heart defect. CDR3s include the opening cysteine and the closing phenylalanine or tryptophan. A D gene is named only where the DNA matches it firmly. Clone size appears in some rows only: once, few, many, or a class for an expanded clone.

J gene | clone size | D gene | V gene | CDR3 DNA | CDR3 protein
TRBJ2-1 | . | TRBD2 | TRBV28 | TGTGCCAGCACCTCGGGGCGGGAGAGGGTCGGGTCCTACAATGAGCAGTTCTTC | CASTSGRERVGSYNEQFF
TRBJ1-1 | . | . | TRBV6-7 | TGTGCCAGCAGCCCCGGGGGAAACACTGAAGCTTTCTTT | CASSPGGNTEAFF
TRBJ2-6 | . | TRBD1 | TRBV28 | TGTGCCAGCAGTTTTACGGCAGGGGGTGCTGGATATCCCAACGTCCTGACTTTC | CASSFTAGGAGYPNVLTF
TRBJ2-3 | . | . | TRBV28 | TGTGCCAGCAGTTTAAGCGAGCGCACAGATACGCAGTATTTT | CASSLSERTDTQYF
TRBJ2-2 | . | . | TRBV5-1 | TGCGCCAGCAGCTTAGGTCAGCGAGTAATCACCGGGGAGCTGTTTTTT | CASSLGQRVITGELFF
TRBJ2-7 | . | TRBD2 | TRBV7-8 | TGTGCCAGCAGCTTCAGGGTGCGGACTAGCGGGTACGAGCAGTACTTC | CASSFRVRTSGYEQYF
TRBJ2-1 | few | TRBD2 | TRBV19 | TGTGCCAGTAGTATTGAAGGGACTAGCGGGCGCAATGAGCAGTTCTTC | CASSIEGTSGRNEQFF
TRBJ1-2 | . | TRBD1 | TRBV28 | TGTGCCAGCAGTTTATGCATCCCAGGGGGCTATGGCTACACCTTC | CASSLCIPGGYGYTF
TRBJ1-3 | . | . | TRBV27 | TGTGCCAGCAGCCATGAGGCCGGAATTGGAAACACCATATATTTT | CASSHEAGIGNTIYF
TRBJ1-1 | . | . | TRBV6-4 | TGTGCCAGCAGTTCTGGGGGGGATACTGAAGCTTTCTTT | CASSSGGDTEAFF
TRBJ2-1 | . | TRBD1 | TRBV5-6 | TGTGCCAGCAGCTTGGCGGGACAGGACACCTACAATGAGCAGTTCTTC | CASSLAGQDTYNEQFF
TRBJ2-7 | few | TRBD1 | TRBV6-1 | TGTGCCAGCAGTGAAGCGCAACTGGGACAGGGGAAGAAGTTCTTTCCCTACGAGCAGTACTTC | CASSEAQLGQGKKFFPYEQYF
TRBJ1-3 | few | . | TRBV28 | TGTGCCAGCAGTTCCGGAAAGGAGGTCCTCTCTGGAAACACCATATATTTT | CASSSGKEVLSGNTIYF
TRBJ2-7 | . | . | TRBV28 | TGTGCCAGCAGTTTCCGTCAACTCAAGCCGGGCGAGCAGTACTTC | CASSFRQLKPGEQYF
TRBJ1-1 | . | TRBD1 | TRBV4-3 | TGCGCCAGCAGCCAAGAAGCTACAGGGGGTACTGAAGCTTTCTTT | CASSQEATGGTEAFF
TRBJ2-1 | . | . | TRBV20-1 | TGCAGTGTAAACCGGTTAAAGGAGCAGTTCTTC | CSVNRLKEQFF
TRBJ2-7 | . | TRBD1 | TRBV12-5 | TGTGCTAGTGGTTTCAGGGACAGGGGAGATTCTTACGAGCAGTACTTC | CASGFRDRGDSYEQYF
TRBJ2-1 | . | TRBD2 | TRBV28 | TGTGCCAGCAGTTTACGGGTGAGCGGGAGAGCCTACAATGAGCAGTTCTTC | CASSLRVSGRAYNEQFF
TRBJ2-1 | . | . | TRBV10-3 | TGTGCCATCAGCGTTAGCGATAAGGGTTACAATGAGCAGTTCTTC | CAISVSDKGYNEQFF
TRBJ2-7 | . | TRBD2 | TRBV27 | TGTGCCAGCAGTTTATCGCAACTAGCGGGCCTTACCTACGAGCAGTACTTC | CASSLSQLAGLTYEQYF
TRBJ2-1 | . | TRBD2 | TRBV30 | TGTGCCTGGGCAAGATCCAGACTAGCGGTTTCCGTCGGGGAGCAGTTCTTC | CAWARSRLAVSVGEQFF
TRBJ2-1 | few | . | TRBV25-1 | TGTGCCAGCAGTATCTACAGGCCCCAGAGCTCCTACAATGAGCAGTTCTTC | CASSIYRPQSSYNEQFF
TRBJ2-5 | few | . | TRBV14 | TGTGCCAGCAGCCTTTTCGGGAAGCGAGAGACCCAGTACTTC | CASSLFGKRETQYF
TRBJ2-2 | . | . | TRBV7-9 | TGTGCCAGCAGCTCCCGAGGCGGGAACACCGGGGAGCTGTTTTTT | CASSSRGGNTGELFF
TRBJ2-7 | . | . | TRBV27 | TGTGCCAGCAGTTTAATAACAGACCATCTCTACGAGCAGTACTTC | CASSLITDHLYEQYF
TRBJ2-2 | . | . | TRBV4-1 | TGCGCCAGCAGCCGCGGCCTCGCCGGGGAGCTGTTTTTT | CASSRGLAGELFF
TRBJ2-7 | . | . | TRBV2 | TGTGCCAGCCTTTACCAAGGACTAACCAATTACGAGCAGTACTTC | CASLYQGLTNYEQYF
TRBJ2-7 | . | TRBD2 | TRBV10-1 | TGCGCCAGCAGTGAGTCGATGAAGCGGGAGGACCCCTACGAGCAGTACTTC | CASSESMKREDPYEQYF
TRBJ2-7 | . | TRBD2 | TRBV2 | TGTGCCAGCCTGAAGGTGGCAGGGAGGGGTTACGAGCAGTACTTC | CASLKVAGRGYEQYF
TRBJ1-2 | . | . | TRBV9 | TGTGCCAGCAGCGTAGATCCAGGGAACTATGGCTACACCTTC | CASSVDPGNYGYTF
TRBJ1-4 | . | . | TRBV6-5 | TGTGCCAGCAGCGCCGAGGGAAGGGAAAAACTGTTTTTT | CASSAEGREKLFF
TRBJ1-1 | . | . | TRBV12-5 | TGTGCTAGTGCCGTCGGGAGCCTGAACACTGAAGCTTTCTTT | CASAVGSLNTEAFF
TRBJ2-7 | . | TRBD2 | TRBV5-1 | TGCGCCAGCAGCTTGGTAGGGGGCGCCCGAGTAGCGGGAGAATCTTGGGGCTACGAGCAGTACTTC | CASSLVGGARVAGESWGYEQYF
TRBJ2-3 | . | TRBD1 | TRBV5-1 | TGCGCCAGCAGCTCGGACAGGGAGAGAACAGATACGCAGTATTTT | CASSSDRERTDTQYF
TRBJ1-2 | . | . | TRBV25-1 | TGTGCCAGCAGTCAATTTGGTCCGGGGTTGAGATCTAACTATGGCTACACCTTC | CASSQFGPGLRSNYGYTF
TRBJ2-7 | . | . | TRBV4-3 | TGCGCCAGCAGCCAAGATCGGCAGGGGTATAGCGAGCAGTACTTC | CASSQDRQGYSEQYF
TRBJ2-7 | . | . | TRBV11-2 | TGTGCCAGCAGCCAGGGATTCCACTACGAGCAGTACTTC | CASSQGFHYEQYF
TRBJ2-1 | . | . | TRBV6-5 | TGTGCCAGCAGTTACAGGAAAGGGGTATTCTACAATGAGCAGTTCTTC | CASSYRKGVFYNEQFF
TRBJ2-7 | . | . | TRBV18 | TGTGCCAGCTCACCACCGAGGGTATTCGGGTACGAGCAGTACTTC | CASSPPRVFGYEQYF